This T cell receptor beta chain was sequenced for a study of shared T cell receptors in the human thymus. Here immunoSEQ multiplex PCR was the method, and the copy in TCRdb shows in-frame clones only, minus some. In the table there are under 700,000 clones, 75% to 80% of which are singletons. These same records also appear under a second study, on human thymus T cells. This second report adds: Finnish infants who were healthy and having corrective surgery for congenital heart defects made up the donors.

The sequenced sample was thymocytes. The TCR comes from a boy less than two years old with a congenital heart defect.

The CDR3 loop is CASSLAASPGSYEQYF. For the CDR3, the DNA is TGTGCCAGCAGCTTAGCGGCCAGCCCGGGATCTTACGAGCAGTACTTC. This chain joins TRBV11-1 and TRBJ2-7; a weak D match, TRBD2 (5 bases). Germline CDR1 is SGHAT and CDR2 is FQDESV (reference sequence). Trimming removed 0 bases from V and 4 bases from J, with 16 bases in between. The CDR3 totals 16 residues.